This T cell receptor (beta chain) stems from a study of CD8+ T cells in alopecia areata. Study-wide results and caveats: Across lesional scalp, and particularly alopecia totalis/universalis, clonality surpassed that of normal scalp.

Once RNA had been extracted, it was reverse transcribed into cDNA to act as the sequencing template. The repertoire was sequenced with immunoSEQ multiplex PCR; TCRdb's copy has only in-frame clones and lacks some. The table has some 180,000 clones, 63% seen once. A remark on this clone: Its matching antigen is unknown.

Germline V gene data show CDR1 as MNHEY and CDR2 as SMNVEV (reference sequence). Trimming pared 2 bases from V and 3 bases from J, leaving 23 bases between. The CDR3 covers 18 residues. From alopecia areata patients, lesional scalp punch biopsies and peripheral blood were collected. Using a FACSAria, the CD4+ and CD8+ T cells were sorted from the PBMCs. This clonotype was sampled from a human donor with alopecia areata. This sequence joins TRBV27 and TRBJ2-7; the D gene is possibly TRBD1 (5 bases). The sample consisted of CD4+ T cells sorted from blood, taken at week 0. For the CDR3, the DNA is TGTGCCAGCAGTTTAATTTCCCTGACCCCAGGGTCCGTCTACGAGCAGTACTTC. Its protein product is CASSLISLTPGSVYEQYF.